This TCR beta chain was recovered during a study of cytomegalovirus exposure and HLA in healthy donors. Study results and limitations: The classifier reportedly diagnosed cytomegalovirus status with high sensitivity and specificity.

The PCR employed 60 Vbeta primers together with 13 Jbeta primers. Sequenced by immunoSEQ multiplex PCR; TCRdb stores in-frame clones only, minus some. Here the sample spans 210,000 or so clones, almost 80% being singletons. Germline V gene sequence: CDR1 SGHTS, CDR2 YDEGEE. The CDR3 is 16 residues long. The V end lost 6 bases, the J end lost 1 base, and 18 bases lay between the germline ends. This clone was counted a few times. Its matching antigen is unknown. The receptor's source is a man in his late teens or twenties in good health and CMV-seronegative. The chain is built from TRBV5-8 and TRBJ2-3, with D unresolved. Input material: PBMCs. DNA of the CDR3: TGTGCCAGCAATCTTATCGCTCTTGGGCGCACAGATACGCAGTATTTT. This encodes CASNLIALGRTDTQYF.